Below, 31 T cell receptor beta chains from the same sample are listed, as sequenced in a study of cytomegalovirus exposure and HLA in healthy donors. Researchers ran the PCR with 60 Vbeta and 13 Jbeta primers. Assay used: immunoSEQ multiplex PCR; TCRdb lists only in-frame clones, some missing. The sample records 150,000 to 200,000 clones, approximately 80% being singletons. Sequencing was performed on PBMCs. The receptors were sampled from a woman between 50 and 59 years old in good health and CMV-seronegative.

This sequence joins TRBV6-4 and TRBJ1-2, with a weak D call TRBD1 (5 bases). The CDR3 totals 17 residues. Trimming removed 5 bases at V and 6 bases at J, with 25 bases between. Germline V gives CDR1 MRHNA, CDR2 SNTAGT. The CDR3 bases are TGTGCCAGCAGTCCGTATCTCCTGGACACTGCTGGTAATGGCTACACCTTC. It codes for CASSPYLLDTAGNGYTF.

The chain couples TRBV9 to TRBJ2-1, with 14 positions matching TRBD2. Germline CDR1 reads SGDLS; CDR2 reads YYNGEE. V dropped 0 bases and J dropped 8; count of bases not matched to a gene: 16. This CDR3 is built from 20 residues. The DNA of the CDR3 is TGTGCCAGCAGCGTAGGTGGCAGGGAAGGGACTAGCGGGAGTGTCGATGAGCAGTTCTTC. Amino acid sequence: CASSVGGREGTSGSVDEQFF.

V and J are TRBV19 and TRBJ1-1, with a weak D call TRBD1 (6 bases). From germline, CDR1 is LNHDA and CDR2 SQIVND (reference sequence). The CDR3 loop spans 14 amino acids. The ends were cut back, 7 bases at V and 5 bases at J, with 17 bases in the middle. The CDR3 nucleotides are TGTGCCAGTACCCGAAGGGCAGGGGAAACTGAAGCTTTCTTT. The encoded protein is CASTRRAGETEAFF. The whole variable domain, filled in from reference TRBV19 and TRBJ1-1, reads DGGITQSPKYLFRKEGQNVTLSCEQNLNHDAMYWYRQDPGQGLRLIYYSQIVNDFQKGDIAEGYSVSREKKESFPLTVTSAQKNPTAFYLCASTRRAGETEAFFGQGTRLTVV.

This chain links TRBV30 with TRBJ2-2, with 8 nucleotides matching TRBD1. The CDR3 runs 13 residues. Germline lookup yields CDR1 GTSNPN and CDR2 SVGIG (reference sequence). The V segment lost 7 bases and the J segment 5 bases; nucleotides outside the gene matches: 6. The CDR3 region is CAYPGGRTGELFF. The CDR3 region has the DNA TGTGCCTACCCAGGGGGCCGTACCGGGGAGCTGTTTTTT.

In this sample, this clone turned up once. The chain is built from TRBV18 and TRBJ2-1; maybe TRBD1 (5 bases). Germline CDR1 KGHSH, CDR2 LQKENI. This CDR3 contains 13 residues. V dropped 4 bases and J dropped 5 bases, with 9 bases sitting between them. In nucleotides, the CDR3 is TGTGCCAGCTCACTCAAGGGGAACAATGAGCAGTTCTTC. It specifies CASSLKGNNEQFF.

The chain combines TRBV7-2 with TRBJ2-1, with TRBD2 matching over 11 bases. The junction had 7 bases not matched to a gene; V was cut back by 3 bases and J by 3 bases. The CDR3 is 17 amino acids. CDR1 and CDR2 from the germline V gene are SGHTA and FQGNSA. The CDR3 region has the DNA TGTGCCAGCAGCTTGATGACTAGCGGGACCCTCTACAATGAGCAGTTCTTC. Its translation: CASSLMTSGTLYNEQFF.

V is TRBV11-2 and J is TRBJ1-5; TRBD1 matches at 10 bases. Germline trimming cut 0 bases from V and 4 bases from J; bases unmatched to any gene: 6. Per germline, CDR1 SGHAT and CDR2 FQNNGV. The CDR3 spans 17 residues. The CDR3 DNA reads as TGTGCCAGCAGCTTAGACGGGACAGGGGTCCCAAATCAGCCCCAGCATTTT. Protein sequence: CASSLDGTGVPNQPQHF.

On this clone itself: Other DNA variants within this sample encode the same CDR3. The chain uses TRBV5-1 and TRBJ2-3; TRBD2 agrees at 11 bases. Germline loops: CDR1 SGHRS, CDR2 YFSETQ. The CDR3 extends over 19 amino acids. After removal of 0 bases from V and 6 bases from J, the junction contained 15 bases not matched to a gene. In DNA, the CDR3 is TGCGCCAGCAGCTTGGAGATCGGACTAGCGGGTAAACCTCCGGATACGCAGTATTTT. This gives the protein CASSLEIGLAGKPPDTQYF.

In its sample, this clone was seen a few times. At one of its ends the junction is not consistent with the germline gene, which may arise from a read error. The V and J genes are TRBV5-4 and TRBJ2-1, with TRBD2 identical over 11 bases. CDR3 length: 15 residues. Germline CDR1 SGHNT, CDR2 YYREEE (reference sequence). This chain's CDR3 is CASSLGTSGYNEQFF. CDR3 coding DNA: TGCGCCAGCAGCCTGGGGACTAGCGGCTACAATGAGCAGTTCTTC. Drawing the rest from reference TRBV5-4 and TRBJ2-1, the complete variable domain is ETGVTQSPTHLIKTRGQQVTLRCSSQSGHNTVSWYQQALGQGPQFIFQYYREEENGRGNFPPRFSGLQFPNYSSELNVNALELDDSALYLCASSLGTSGYNEQFFGPGTRLTVL.

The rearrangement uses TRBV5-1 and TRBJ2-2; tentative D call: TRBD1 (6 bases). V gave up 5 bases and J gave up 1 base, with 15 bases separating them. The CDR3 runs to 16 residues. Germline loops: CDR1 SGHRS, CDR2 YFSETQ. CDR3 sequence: CASRSTGRQNTGELFF. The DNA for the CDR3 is TGCGCCAGCAGATCTACAGGGCGGCAGAACACCGGGGAGCTGTTTTTT.

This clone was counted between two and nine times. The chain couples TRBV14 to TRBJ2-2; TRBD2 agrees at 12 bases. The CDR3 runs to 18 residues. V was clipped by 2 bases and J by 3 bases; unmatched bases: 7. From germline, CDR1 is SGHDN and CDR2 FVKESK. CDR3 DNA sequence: TGTGCCAGCAGCCAAATCACTAGCGGGAGGAGGTACACCGGGGAGCTGTTTTTT. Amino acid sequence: CASSQITSGRRYTGELFF.

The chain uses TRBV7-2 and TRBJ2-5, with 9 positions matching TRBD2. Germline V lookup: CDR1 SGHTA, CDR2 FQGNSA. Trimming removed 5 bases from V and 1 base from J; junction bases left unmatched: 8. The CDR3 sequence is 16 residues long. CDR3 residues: CASSGSQLAGQETQYF. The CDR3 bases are TGTGCCAGCAGCGGTTCCCAACTAGCGGGCCAAGAGACCCAGTACTTC.

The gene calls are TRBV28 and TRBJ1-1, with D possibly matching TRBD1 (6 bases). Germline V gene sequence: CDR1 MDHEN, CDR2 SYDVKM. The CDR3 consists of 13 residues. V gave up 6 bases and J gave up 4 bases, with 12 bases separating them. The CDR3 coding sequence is TGTGCCAGCAGGAGGGGGGGGGTCACTGAAGCTTTCTTT. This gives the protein CASRRGGVTEAFF.

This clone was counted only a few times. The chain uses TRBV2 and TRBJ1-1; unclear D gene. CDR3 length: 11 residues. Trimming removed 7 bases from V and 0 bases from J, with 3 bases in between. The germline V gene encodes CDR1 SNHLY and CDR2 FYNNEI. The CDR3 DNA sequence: TGTGCCAGCACGTTGAACACTGAAGCTTTCTTT. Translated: CASTLNTEAFF.

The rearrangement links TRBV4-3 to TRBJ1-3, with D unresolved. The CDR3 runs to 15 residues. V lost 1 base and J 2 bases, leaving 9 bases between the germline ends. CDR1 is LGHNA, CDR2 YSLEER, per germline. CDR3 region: CASSQGERAGNTIYF. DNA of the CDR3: TGCGCCAGCAGCCAAGGGGAGAGGGCTGGAAACACCATATATTTT.

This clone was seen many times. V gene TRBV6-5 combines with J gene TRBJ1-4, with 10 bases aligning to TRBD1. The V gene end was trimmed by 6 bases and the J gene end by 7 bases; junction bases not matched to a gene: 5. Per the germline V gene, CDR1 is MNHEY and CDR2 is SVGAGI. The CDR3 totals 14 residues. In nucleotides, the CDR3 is TGTGCCAGCAGCAGCGGGACAGGGGTTGAAAAACTGTTTTTT. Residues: CASSSGTGVEKLFF.

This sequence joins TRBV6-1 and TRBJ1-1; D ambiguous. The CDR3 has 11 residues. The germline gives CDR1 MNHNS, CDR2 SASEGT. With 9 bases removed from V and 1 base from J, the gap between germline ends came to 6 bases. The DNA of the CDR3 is TGTGCCAGTCAGGCGAACACTGAAGCTTTCTTT. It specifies CASQANTEAFF.

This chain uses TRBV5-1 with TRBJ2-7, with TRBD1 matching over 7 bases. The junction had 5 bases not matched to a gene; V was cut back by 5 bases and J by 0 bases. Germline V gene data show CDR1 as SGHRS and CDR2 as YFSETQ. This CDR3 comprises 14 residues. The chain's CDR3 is CASSPGQASYEQYF. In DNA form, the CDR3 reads TGCGCCAGCAGTCCCGGACAGGCCTCCTACGAGCAGTACTTC. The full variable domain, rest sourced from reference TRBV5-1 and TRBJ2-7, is KAGVTQTPRYLIKTRGQQVTLSCSPISGHRSVSWYQQTPGQGLQFLFEYFSETQRNKGNFPGRFSGRQFSNSRSEMNVSTLELGDSALYLCASSPGQASYEQYFGPGTRLTVT.

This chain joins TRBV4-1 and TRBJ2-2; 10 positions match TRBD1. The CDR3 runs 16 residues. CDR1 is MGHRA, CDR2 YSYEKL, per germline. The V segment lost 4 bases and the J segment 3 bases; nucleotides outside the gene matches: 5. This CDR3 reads CASSLGQGDHTGELFF. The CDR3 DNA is TGCGCCAGCAGCCTCGGACAGGGGGATCACACCGGGGAGCTGTTTTTT.

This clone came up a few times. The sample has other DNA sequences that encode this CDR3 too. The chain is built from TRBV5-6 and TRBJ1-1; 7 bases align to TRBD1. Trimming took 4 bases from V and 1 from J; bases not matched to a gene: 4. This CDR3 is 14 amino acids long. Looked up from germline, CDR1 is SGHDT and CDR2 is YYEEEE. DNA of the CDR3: TGTGCCAGCAGCCGAGACAGGGCGAACACTGAAGCTTTCTTT. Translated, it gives CASSRDRANTEAFF.

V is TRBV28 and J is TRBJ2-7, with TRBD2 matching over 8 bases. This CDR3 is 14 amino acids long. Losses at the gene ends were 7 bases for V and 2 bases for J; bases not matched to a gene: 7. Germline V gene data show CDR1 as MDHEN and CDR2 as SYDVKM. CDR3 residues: CASKSGGDTYEQYF. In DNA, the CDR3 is TGTGCCAGCAAAAGCGGGGGCGACACCTACGAGCAGTACTTC. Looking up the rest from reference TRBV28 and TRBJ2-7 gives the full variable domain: DVKVTQSSRYLVKRTGEKVFLECVQDMDHENMFWYRQDPGLGLRLIYFSYDVKMKEKGDIPEGYSVSREKKERFSLILESASTNQTSMYLCASKSGGDTYEQYFGPGTRLTVT.

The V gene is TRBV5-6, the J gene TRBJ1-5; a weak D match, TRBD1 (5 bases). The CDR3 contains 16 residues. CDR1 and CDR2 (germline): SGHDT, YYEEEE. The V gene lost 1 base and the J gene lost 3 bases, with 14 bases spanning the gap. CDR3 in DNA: TGTGCCAGCAGCTTGAACGGGAGGGGAGACAATCAGCCCCAGCATTTT. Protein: CASSLNGRGDNQPQHF.

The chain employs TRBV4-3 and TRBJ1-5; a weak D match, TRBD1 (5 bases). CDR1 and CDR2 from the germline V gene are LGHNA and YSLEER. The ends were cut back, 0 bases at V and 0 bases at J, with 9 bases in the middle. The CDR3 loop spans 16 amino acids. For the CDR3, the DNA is TGCGCCAGCAGCCAAGAGAGGGACTATAGCAATCAGCCCCAGCATTTT. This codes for CASSQERDYSNQPQHF.

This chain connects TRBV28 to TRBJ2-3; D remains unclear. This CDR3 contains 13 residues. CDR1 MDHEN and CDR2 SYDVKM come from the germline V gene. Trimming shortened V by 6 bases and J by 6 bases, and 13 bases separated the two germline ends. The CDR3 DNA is TGTGCCAGCAGAATACTTATGTCGGATACGCAGTATTTT. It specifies CASRILMSDTQYF.

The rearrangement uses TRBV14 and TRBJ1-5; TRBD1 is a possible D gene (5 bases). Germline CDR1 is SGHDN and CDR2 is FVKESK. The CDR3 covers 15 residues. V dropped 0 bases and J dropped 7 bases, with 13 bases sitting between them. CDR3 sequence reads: CASSQDAGRSQPQHF. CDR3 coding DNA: TGTGCCAGCAGCCAAGATGCAGGGAGGAGCCAGCCCCAGCATTTT.

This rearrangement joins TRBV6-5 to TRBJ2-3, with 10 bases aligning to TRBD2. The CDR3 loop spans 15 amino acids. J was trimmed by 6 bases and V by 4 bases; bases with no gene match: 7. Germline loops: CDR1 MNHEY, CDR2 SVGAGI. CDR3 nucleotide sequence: TGTGCCAGCAGTTCCCCGGGACTAGCGAGTGATACGCAGTATTTT. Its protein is CASSSPGLASDTQYF.

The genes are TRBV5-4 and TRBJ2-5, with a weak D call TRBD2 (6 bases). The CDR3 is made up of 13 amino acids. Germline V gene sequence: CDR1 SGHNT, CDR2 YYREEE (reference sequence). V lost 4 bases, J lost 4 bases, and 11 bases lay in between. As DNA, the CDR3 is TGTGCCAGCAGCGTGCTAGCGAGAGAGACCCAGTACTTC. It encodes CASSVLARETQYF. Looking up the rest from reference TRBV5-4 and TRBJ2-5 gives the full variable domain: ETGVTQSPTHLIKTRGQQVTLRCSSQSGHNTVSWYQQALGQGPQFIFQYYREEENGRGNFPPRFSGLQFPNYSSELNVNALELDDSALYLCASSVLARETQYFGPGTRLLVL.

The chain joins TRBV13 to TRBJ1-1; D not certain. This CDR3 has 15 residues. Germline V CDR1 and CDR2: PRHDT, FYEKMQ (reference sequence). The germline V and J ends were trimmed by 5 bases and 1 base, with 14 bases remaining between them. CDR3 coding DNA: TGTGCCAGCAGCCGCCTGGCGGGGAGGAACACTGAAGCTTTCTTT. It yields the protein CASSRLAGRNTEAFF.

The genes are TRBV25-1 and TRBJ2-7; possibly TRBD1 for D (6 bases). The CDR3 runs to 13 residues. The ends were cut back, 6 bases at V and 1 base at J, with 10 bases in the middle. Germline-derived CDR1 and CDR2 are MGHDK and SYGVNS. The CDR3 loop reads CASSRTASYEQYF. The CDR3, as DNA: TGTGCCAGCAGCCGGACAGCTTCCTACGAGCAGTACTTC.

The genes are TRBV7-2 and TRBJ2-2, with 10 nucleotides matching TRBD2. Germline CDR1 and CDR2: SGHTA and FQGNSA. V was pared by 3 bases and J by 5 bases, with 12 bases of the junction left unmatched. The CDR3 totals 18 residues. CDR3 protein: CASSFHRLAGLRTGELFF. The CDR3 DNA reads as TGTGCCAGCAGCTTCCACCGACTAGCGGGTTTGCGGACCGGGGAGCTGTTTTTT.

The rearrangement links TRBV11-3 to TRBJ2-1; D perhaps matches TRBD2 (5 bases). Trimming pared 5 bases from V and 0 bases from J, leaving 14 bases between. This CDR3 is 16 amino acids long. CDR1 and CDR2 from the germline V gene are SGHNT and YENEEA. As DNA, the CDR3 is TGTGCCAGCAGCCCCCGGGGAAGTAGCTCCTACAATGAGCAGTTCTTC. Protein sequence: CASSPRGSSSYNEQFF.